These T cell receptor beta chains were read from a single sample in a study of blood T cell repertoires in COVID-19. Method: immunoSEQ multiplex PCR; TCRdb's copy keeps in-frame clones and lacks some. The table records 150,000 to 190,000 clones, 80% to 90% of them present only once. Sequencing was done on a sample of peripheral blood. These receptors all stem from a woman aged 45 to 65 with acute or convalescent COVID-19. Both conserved end residues are part of each CDR3. The D gene is left open where the match is weak. A clone size is listed for some rows: how often the clone was seen (once, few, many), or a class if it is expanded.

V gene: TRBV7-8
CDR3 length: 16
D gene: TRBD1
J gene: TRBJ2-1
clone size: .
CDR3 DNA: TGTGCCAGCAGCGGACGACAGGGGAGCTCCTACAATGAGCAGTTCTTC
CDR3 protein: CASSGRQGSSYNEQFF

V gene: TRBV5-4
CDR3 length: 16
D gene: TRBD1
J gene: TRBJ1-2
clone size: .
CDR3 DNA: TGTGCCAGCAGCTTGGCCATTCCGACAGGGAAATATGGCTACACCTTC
CDR3 protein: CASSLAIPTGKYGYTF

V gene: TRBV9
CDR3 length: 14
D gene: TRBD1
J gene: TRBJ1-5
clone size: .
CDR3 DNA: TGTGCCAGCAGCGAGGGGACAGTCAATCAGCCCCAGCATTTT
CDR3 protein: CASSEGTVNQPQHF

V gene: TRBV19
CDR3 length: 13
D gene: .
J gene: TRBJ2-7
clone size: .
CDR3 DNA: TGTGCCAGTAGTCCCACAGGAATCTACGAGCAGTACTTC
CDR3 protein: CASSPTGIYEQYF

V gene: TRBV28
CDR3 length: 14
D gene: .
J gene: TRBJ1-1
clone size: .
CDR3 DNA: TGTGCCAGCAGTGCGGGCGTGGGGAACACTGAAGCTTTCTTT
CDR3 protein: CASSAGVGNTEAFF

V gene: TRBV18
CDR3 length: 14
D gene: TRBD1
J gene: TRBJ1-1
clone size: .
CDR3 DNA: TGTGCCAGCTCACCAGGGACAGGGCCCTACGAAGCTTTCTTT
CDR3 protein: CASSPGTGPYEAFF

V gene: TRBV28
CDR3 length: 12
D gene: .
J gene: TRBJ2-1
clone size: .
CDR3 DNA: TGTGCCAGCAGTGGCCGAAGCAATGAGCAGTTCTTC
CDR3 protein: CASSGRSNEQFF

V gene: TRBV9
CDR3 length: 17
D gene: TRBD2
J gene: TRBJ2-2
clone size: once
CDR3 DNA: TGTGCCAGCAGCCCGAGGACTAGCGGGATTTCCACCGGGGAGCTGTTTTTT
CDR3 protein: CASSPRTSGISTGELFF

V gene: TRBV19
CDR3 length: 14
D gene: TRBD2
J gene: TRBJ2-2
clone size: .
CDR3 DNA: TGTGCCAGTAGTATATCGGGGGGTTCCGGGGAGCTGTTTTTT
CDR3 protein: CASSISGGSGELFF

V gene: TRBV11-2
CDR3 length: 14
D gene: TRBD1
J gene: TRBJ2-3
clone size: .
CDR3 DNA: TGTGCCAGCAGCGCGGACAGGGACACAGATACGCAGTATTTT
CDR3 protein: CASSADRDTDTQYF

V gene: TRBV6-5
CDR3 length: 14
D gene: TRBD1
J gene: TRBJ2-2
clone size: .
CDR3 DNA: TGTGCCAGCAGGCGGACAGGGACAACCGGGGAGCTGTTTTTT
CDR3 protein: CASRRTGTTGELFF

V gene: TRBV19
CDR3 length: 19
D gene: .
J gene: TRBJ1-5
clone size: .
CDR3 DNA: TGTGCCAGTAGTTCGAAGAGGGCAGGCGATGGCAGAAGCAATCAGCCCCAGCATTTT
CDR3 protein: CASSSKRAGDGRSNQPQHF

V gene: TRBV19
CDR3 length: 14
D gene: TRBD1
J gene: TRBJ1-5
clone size: few
CDR3 DNA: TGTGCCAGTAGTATTTCGGCAGGGGGTCAGCCCCAGCATTTT
CDR3 protein: CASSISAGGQPQHF

V gene: TRBV7-9
CDR3 length: 14
D gene: .
J gene: TRBJ1-2
clone size: few
CDR3 DNA: TGTGCCAGCAGCCCAACGGACAGCAGCTATGGCTACACCTTC
CDR3 protein: CASSPTDSSYGYTF

V gene: TRBV10-3
CDR3 length: 13
D gene: .
J gene: TRBJ1-1
clone size: .
CDR3 DNA: TGTGCCATCAGTGAGGGACAGACAACTGAAGCTTTCTTT
CDR3 protein: CAISEGQTTEAFF

V gene: TRBV3-1/TRBV3-2
CDR3 length: 13
D gene: TRBD2
J gene: TRBJ2-7
clone size: .
CDR3 DNA: TGTGCCAGCAGCTCGGGGGGGCCCTACGAGCAGTACTTC
CDR3 protein: CASSSGGPYEQYF

V gene: TRBV2
CDR3 length: 17
D gene: TRBD1
J gene: TRBJ1-5
clone size: .
CDR3 DNA: TGTGCCAGCAGTCTTCTCTCCGACAGGGTAGACAATCAGCCCCAGCATTTT
CDR3 protein: CASSLLSDRVDNQPQHF

V gene: TRBV6-5
CDR3 length: 13
D gene: .
J gene: TRBJ2-3
clone size: .
CDR3 DNA: TGTGCCAGCAGTATACCGGGCACAGATACGCAGTATTTT
CDR3 protein: CASSIPGTDTQYF

V gene: TRBV5-1
CDR3 length: 14
D gene: .
J gene: TRBJ2-7
clone size: .
CDR3 DNA: TGCGCCAGCGCCCAAGACTCCACGAGGTACGAGCAGTACTTC
CDR3 protein: CASAQDSTRYEQYF

V gene: TRBV18
CDR3 length: 12
D gene: .
J gene: TRBJ1-2
clone size: .
CDR3 DNA: TGTGCCAGCTCACCTACGACCAATCAGGGCACCTTC
CDR3 protein: CASSPTTNQGTF

V gene: TRBV24-1
CDR3 length: 13
D gene: .
J gene: TRBJ1-2
clone size: once
CDR3 DNA: TGTGCCACCAGTGATTCAGGCAGTTATGGCTACACCTTC
CDR3 protein: CATSDSGSYGYTF

V gene: TRBV10-2
CDR3 length: 15
D gene: TRBD1
J gene: TRBJ2-2
clone size: .
CDR3 DNA: TGCGCCAGCAGTGAGGTACAGGGGGACACCGGGGAGCTGTTTTTT
CDR3 protein: CASSEVQGDTGELFF

V gene: TRBV5-1
CDR3 length: 13
D gene: .
J gene: TRBJ2-7
clone size: once
CDR3 DNA: TGCGCCAGCAGCTTGAAGGCGGACTCCCCCCCGTACTTC
CDR3 protein: CASSLKADSPPYF

V gene: TRBV7-3
CDR3 length: 14
D gene: TRBD2
J gene: TRBJ2-5
clone size: .
CDR3 DNA: TGTGCCAGCAGCGAGGGACTAGCGGGAGAGACCCAGTACTTC
CDR3 protein: CASSEGLAGETQYF

V gene: TRBV9
CDR3 length: 14
D gene: TRBD1
J gene: TRBJ1-1
clone size: .
CDR3 DNA: TGTGCCAGCAGCGTAGTAGACACAGGGGCCCTAGCTTTCTTT
CDR3 protein: CASSVVDTGALAFF

V gene: TRBV19
CDR3 length: 11
D gene: .
J gene: TRBJ2-2
clone size: .
CDR3 DNA: TGTGCCAGTAGTATTTCAGGGGAGCTGTTTTTT
CDR3 protein: CASSISGELFF

V gene: TRBV11-3
CDR3 length: 17
D gene: TRBD1
J gene: TRBJ1-1
clone size: .
CDR3 DNA: TGTGCCAGCAGCTCCGCGCTGGGACAGGGAAAAAGCACTGAAGCTTTCTTT
CDR3 protein: CASSSALGQGKSTEAFF

V gene: TRBV28
CDR3 length: 13
D gene: .
J gene: TRBJ2-7
clone size: few
CDR3 DNA: TGTGCCAGCAGCGGGGCGGGGCGCGACGAGCAGTACTTC
CDR3 protein: CASSGAGRDEQYF

V gene: TRBV5-1
CDR3 length: 13
D gene: .
J gene: TRBJ2-7
clone size: .
CDR3 DNA: TGCGCCAGCAGCTTTCCGGGGTCCCACGAGCAGTACTTC
CDR3 protein: CASSFPGSHEQYF

V gene: TRBV19
CDR3 length: 16
D gene: TRBD2
J gene: TRBJ2-2
clone size: .
CDR3 DNA: TGTGCCAGTAGGACTCTCCTAGCGGGGGATACCGGGGAGCTGTTTTTT
CDR3 protein: CASRTLLAGDTGELFF

V gene: TRBV19
CDR3 length: 14
D gene: .
J gene: TRBJ1-5
clone size: .
CDR3 DNA: TGTGCCAGCTTAGAGCGGTATAGCAATCAGCCCCAGCATTTT
CDR3 protein: CASLERYSNQPQHF

V gene: TRBV9
CDR3 length: 15
D gene: TRBD1
J gene: TRBJ2-7
clone size: .
CDR3 DNA: TGTGCCAGCAGCGTAGGCGGGACAGGGATCAACGAGCAGTACTTC
CDR3 protein: CASSVGGTGINEQYF

V gene: TRBV7-6
CDR3 length: 15
D gene: .
J gene: TRBJ1-4
clone size: .
CDR3 DNA: TGTGCCAGCAGCTTAGTCCGCGCGGCTAATGAAAAACTGTTTTTT
CDR3 protein: CASSLVRAANEKLFF

V gene: TRBV28
CDR3 length: 15
D gene: .
J gene: TRBJ1-3
clone size: .
CDR3 DNA: TGTGCCAGCAGCGGGAGGCTTATGGTTGGAAACACCATATATTTT
CDR3 protein: CASSGRLMVGNTIYF

V gene: TRBV2
CDR3 length: 16
D gene: TRBD1
J gene: TRBJ1-4
clone size: once
CDR3 DNA: TGTGCCAGCAGTTCCGGGACAGGGAATTCCAATGAAAAACTGTTTTTT
CDR3 protein: CASSSGTGNSNEKLFF

V gene: TRBV7-9
CDR3 length: 13
D gene: .
J gene: TRBJ1-1
clone size: .
CDR3 DNA: TGTGCCAGCACCCTATTGGAGGGCACTGAAGCTTTCTTT
CDR3 protein: CASTLLEGTEAFF

V gene: TRBV6-6
CDR3 length: 12
D gene: .
J gene: TRBJ1-2
clone size: few
CDR3 DNA: TGTGCCAGCAGTCTACAGGGAAATGGCTACACCTTC
CDR3 protein: CASSLQGNGYTF

V gene: TRBV19
CDR3 length: 15
D gene: TRBD1
J gene: TRBJ1-2
clone size: .
CDR3 DNA: TGTGCCAGTAAGTCCACAGGGGGCGACCTCTATGGCTACACCTTC
CDR3 protein: CASKSTGGDLYGYTF

V gene: TRBV28
CDR3 length: 16
D gene: TRBD2
J gene: TRBJ2-2
clone size: .
CDR3 DNA: TGTGCCAGCAGTTTGTGGACTAGCGGGAGGACGGGGGAGCTGTTTTTT
CDR3 protein: CASSLWTSGRTGELFF

V gene: TRBV3-1/TRBV3-2
CDR3 length: 20
D gene: TRBD2
J gene: TRBJ2-3
clone size: .
CDR3 DNA: TGTGCCAGCAGCCACAGACTAGCTATATCAGTTTTTTCTAGCACAGATACGCAGTATTTT
CDR3 protein: CASSHRLAISVFSSTDTQYF

V gene: TRBV28
CDR3 length: 14
D gene: .
J gene: TRBJ1-5
clone size: .
CDR3 DNA: TGTGCCAGCAGTTTTCGTGTCCCCAATCAGCCCCAGCATTTT
CDR3 protein: CASSFRVPNQPQHF

V gene: TRBV3-1/TRBV3-2
CDR3 length: 15
D gene: .
J gene: TRBJ2-1
clone size: .
CDR3 DNA: TGTGCCAGCAGCCAAGCAGACAGATCCTACAATGAGCAGTTCTTC
CDR3 protein: CASSQADRSYNEQFF